The clone carrying this T cell receptor beta chain was found once. Its antigen is not known. PCR amplification relied on 60 Vbeta primers (plus 13 Jbeta primers). Some clones are missing from TCRdb's copy, which holds only in-frame ones; the method was immunoSEQ multiplex PCR. The table includes a few hundred thousand clones, around 90% detected once. This entry comes from a study of cytomegalovirus exposure and HLA in healthy donors. Study results and caveats: Per a later analysis, approximately 16,000 TCR beta sequences showed association with HLA alleles at 0.05 false discovery rate.

The CDR3 covers 13 residues. CDR1 GTSNPN and CDR2 SVGIG come from the germline V gene (reference sequence). With 0 bases removed from V and 6 bases from J, the gap between germline ends came to 8 bases. The sample taken for sequencing was PBMCs. The TCR sequence derives from a girl aged 2 to 9 in good health and CMV-seronegative. The chain links TRBV30 to TRBJ2-2; a possible D gene is TRBD1 (6 bases). The CDR3 here is CAWSVAGAGELFF. CDR3 bases: TGTGCCTGGAGTGTAGCAGGGGCCGGGGAGCTGTTTTTT.